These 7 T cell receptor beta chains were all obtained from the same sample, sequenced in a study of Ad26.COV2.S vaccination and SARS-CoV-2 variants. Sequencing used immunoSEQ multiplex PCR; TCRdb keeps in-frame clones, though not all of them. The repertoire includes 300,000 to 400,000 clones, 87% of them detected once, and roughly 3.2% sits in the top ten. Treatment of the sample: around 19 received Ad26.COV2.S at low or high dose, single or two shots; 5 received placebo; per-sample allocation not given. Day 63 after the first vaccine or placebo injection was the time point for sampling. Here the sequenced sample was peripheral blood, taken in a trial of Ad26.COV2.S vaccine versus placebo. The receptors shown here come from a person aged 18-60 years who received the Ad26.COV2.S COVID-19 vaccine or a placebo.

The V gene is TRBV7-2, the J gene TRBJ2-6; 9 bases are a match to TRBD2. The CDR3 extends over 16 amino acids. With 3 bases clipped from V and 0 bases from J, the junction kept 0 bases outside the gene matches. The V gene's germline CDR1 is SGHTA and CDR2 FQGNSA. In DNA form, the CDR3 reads TGTGCCAGCAGCTTTAGCGGGGGCTCTGGGGCCAACGTCCTGACTTTC. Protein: CASSFSGGSGANVLTF.

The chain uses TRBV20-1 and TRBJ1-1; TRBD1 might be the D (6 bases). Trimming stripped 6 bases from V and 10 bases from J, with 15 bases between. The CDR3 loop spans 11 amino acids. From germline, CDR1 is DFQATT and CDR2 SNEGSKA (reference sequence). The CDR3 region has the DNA TGCAGTGCGAAACCGGGACATGGAGCTTTCTTT. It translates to CSAKPGHGAFF.

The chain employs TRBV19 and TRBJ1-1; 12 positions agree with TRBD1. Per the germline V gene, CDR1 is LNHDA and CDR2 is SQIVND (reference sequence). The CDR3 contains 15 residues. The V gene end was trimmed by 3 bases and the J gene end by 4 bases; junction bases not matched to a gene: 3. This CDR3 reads CASSIGTGGFTEAFF. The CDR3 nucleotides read TGTGCCAGTAGTATCGGGACAGGGGGCTTCACTGAAGCTTTCTTT.

CDR3 loop: CASIRPGQLYGYTF. CDR3 nucleotide sequence: TGTGCCAGCATCAGACCGGGACAGCTATATGGCTACACCTTC. The rearrangement uses TRBV28 and TRBJ1-2; 7 bases are a match to TRBD1. Germline lookup yields CDR1 MDHEN and CDR2 SYDVKM. The J segment lost 5 bases and the V segment lost 7 bases, leaving 10 bases of the junction unmatched. The CDR3 totals 14 residues.

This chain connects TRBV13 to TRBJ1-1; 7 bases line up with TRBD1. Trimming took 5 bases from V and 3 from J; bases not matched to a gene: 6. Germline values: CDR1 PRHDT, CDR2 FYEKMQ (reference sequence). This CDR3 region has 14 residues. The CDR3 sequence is CASSPPGTDTEAFF. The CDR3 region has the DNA TGTGCCAGCAGCCCTCCCGGGACAGACACTGAAGCTTTCTTT.

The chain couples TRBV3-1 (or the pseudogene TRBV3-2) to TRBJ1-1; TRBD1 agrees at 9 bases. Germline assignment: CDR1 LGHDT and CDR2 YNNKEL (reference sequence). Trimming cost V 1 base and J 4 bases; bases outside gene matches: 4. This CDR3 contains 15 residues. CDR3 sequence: CASSQVGQGGTEAFF. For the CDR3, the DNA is TGTGCCAGCAGCCAAGTGGGACAGGGCGGCACTGAAGCTTTCTTT.

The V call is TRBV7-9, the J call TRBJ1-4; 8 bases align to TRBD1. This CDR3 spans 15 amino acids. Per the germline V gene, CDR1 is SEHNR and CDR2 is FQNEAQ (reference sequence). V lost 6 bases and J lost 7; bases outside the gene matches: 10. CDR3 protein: CASRSGQGGGEKLFF. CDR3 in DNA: TGTGCCAGCAGATCAGGACAGGGCGGGGGTGAAAAACTGTTTTTT.